One and the same sample provided the 20 T cell receptor beta chains below, sequenced in a study of blood T cell repertoires in COVID-19. Sequencing used immunoSEQ multiplex PCR; TCRdb keeps in-frame clones, though not all of them. This sample has 180,000 or so clones, with about 87% found just once. Source material: peripheral blood. These receptors all stem from a woman in her fifties or sixties with acute or convalescent COVID-19.

The chain carries TRBV6-4 and TRBJ2-1, with 8 bases matching TRBD2. V shed 4 bases and J 0 bases; nucleotides not matched to a gene: 5. CDR1 is MRHNA, CDR2 SNTAGT, per germline. CDR3 size: 16 residues. Here the CDR3 DNA reads TGTGCCAGCAGTGTCCCTAGCGGGCGCTCCTACAATGAGCAGTTCTTC. Translation gives CASSVPSGRSYNEQFF.

Worth noting for this clone: The same CDR3 arises from other DNA sequences in this sample as well. The chain is built from TRBV6-2 or TRBV6-3 and TRBJ2-1, with 7 nucleotides matching TRBD2. The CDR3 is 17 amino acids. The germline V gene has CDR1 MNHEY and CDR2 SVGEGT. The V gene end was trimmed by 0 bases and the J gene end by 3 bases; junction bases not matched to a gene: 8. The CDR3 region has the DNA TGTGCCAGCAGTTACTCGCCCCCTAGCGGAGTCTACAATGAGCAGTTCTTC. It yields the protein CASSYSPPSGVYNEQFF.

The CDR3 sequence is CASSPVPEGNTGELFF. The CDR3 nucleotides are TGTGCCAGCAGCCCCGTTCCAGAGGGGAACACCGGGGAGCTGTTTTTT. The V and J genes are TRBV5-4 and TRBJ2-2; D possibly corresponds to TRBD2 (5 bases). Per germline, CDR1 SGHNT and CDR2 YYREEE (reference sequence). Trimming cost V 4 bases and J 1 base, with 14 bases left between them. This CDR3 has 16 residues.

This clone was seen a few times. This chain connects TRBV6-5 to TRBJ2-7; the D gene is possibly TRBD2 (5 bases). This CDR3 has 15 amino acids. Germline-derived CDR1 and CDR2 are MNHEY and SVGAGI. V was cut by 4 bases and J by 2 bases, with 15 bases left in between. The CDR3 sequence: CASSSTWTSAYEQYF. The CDR3 DNA is TGTGCCAGCAGTTCTACTTGGACTTCTGCCTACGAGCAGTACTTC.

Only a few counts were recorded for this clone. The chain has TRBV7-9 and TRBJ1-4, with 9 positions matching TRBD1. The V gene's germline CDR1 is SEHNR and CDR2 FQNEAQ (reference sequence). The V segment lost 5 bases and the J segment 3 bases; nucleotides outside the gene matches: 7. The CDR3 is made up of 16 amino acids. The CDR3 spells CASSVGQGVPNEKLFF. For the CDR3, the DNA is TGTGCCAGCAGCGTGGGACAGGGTGTACCTAATGAAAAACTGTTTTTT.

The rearrangement joins TRBV7-9 to TRBJ2-3; 9 bases fit TRBD2. In germline, CDR1 is SEHNR, CDR2 FQNEAQ (reference sequence). CDR3 length equals 14 residues. V was pared by 5 bases and J by 6 bases, with 6 bases of the junction left unmatched. As DNA, the CDR3 is TGTGCCAGCAGCATTAGCGGGAGTAGCGATACGCAGTATTTT. Protein sequence: CASSISGSSDTQYF.

V usage is TRBV5-1 and J usage is TRBJ1-6; D is perhaps TRBD1 (5 bases). CDR3 length: 16 residues. From germline, CDR1 is SGHRS and CDR2 YFSETQ. V shed 0 bases and J shed 10 bases, with 17 bases lying between them. CDR3 amino acids: CASSLEWGGSESPLHF. CDR3 in DNA: TGCGCCAGCAGCTTGGAATGGGGCGGATCCGAATCACCCCTCCACTTT.

The chain links TRBV6-5 to TRBJ2-2; the match to TRBD1 covers 7 bases. After removal of 11 bases from V and 0 bases from J, the junction contained 6 bases not matched to a gene. Germline loops: CDR1 MNHEY, CDR2 SVGAGI. The CDR3 covers 14 residues. Here the CDR3 reads CASVGTANTGELFF. CDR3 sequence (DNA): TGTGCCTCCGTTGGGACAGCGAACACCGGGGAGCTGTTTTTT.

This rearrangement joins TRBV6-6 to TRBJ2-5; tentative D call: TRBD2 (6 bases). V lost 5 bases to trimming and J lost 2 bases, with 15 bases between them. CDR3 length: 15 amino acids. Germline V gene sequence: CDR1 MNHNY, CDR2 SVGAGI (reference sequence). DNA for the CDR3: TGTGCCAGCAGTACTATCCGGGACTTGCAAGAGACCCAGTACTTC. Protein product: CASSTIRDLQETQYF.

This clone was seen a single time. The rearrangement links TRBV27 to TRBJ1-6, with TRBD1 matching 7 bases. CDR1 and CDR2 from the germline V gene are MNHEY and SMNVEV (reference sequence). The junction had 2 bases not matched to a gene; V was cut back by 4 bases and J by 8 bases. This CDR3 spans 13 amino acids. This CDR3 reads CASSYRGDSPLHF. The CDR3 DNA is TGTGCCAGCAGTTACAGGGGAGATTCACCCCTCCACTTT.

The CDR3 nucleotides are TGTGCCAGCAGGGGGGACTGGTTCCTTAATGAGCAGTTCTTC. It yields the protein CASRGDWFLNEQFF. The chain has TRBV6-5 and TRBJ2-7; maybe TRBD2 (6 bases). Matching the DNA end better, TRBJ2-1 makes the J call doubtful. The CDR3 has 14 amino acids. Germline V gives CDR1 MNHEY, CDR2 SVGAGI.

This chain uses TRBV6-6 with TRBJ1-4; possible D gene TRBD1, 5 bases. Germline values: CDR1 MNHNY, CDR2 SVGAGI (reference sequence). This CDR3 is 12 amino acids long. Trimming pared 6 bases from V and 7 bases from J, leaving 9 bases between. For the CDR3, the DNA is TGTGCCAGCAGCCGGGACTCTGAAAAACTGTTTTTT. As protein: CASSRDSEKLFF.

The V and J genes are TRBV6-2 or TRBV6-3 and TRBJ2-5; 8 bases map to TRBD2. Losses at the gene ends were 5 bases for V and 1 base for J; bases not matched to a gene: 3. The CDR3 extends over 14 amino acids. CDR1 and CDR2 (germline): MNHEY, SVGEGT. CDR3 coding DNA: TGTGCCAGCAGTCGAGCGGGAGTCCAAGAGACCCAGTACTTC. This gives the protein CASSRAGVQETQYF.

The chain recombines TRBV4-1 with TRBJ1-2; 10 bases are shared with TRBD1. CDR3 size: 17 residues. Germline assignment: CDR1 MGHRA and CDR2 YSYEKL. The V segment lost 1 base and the J segment 3 bases; nucleotides outside the gene matches: 8. The DNA for the CDR3 is TGCGCCAGCAGCCAAGTGGGACAGGGGTTGTTTCACTATGGCTACACCTTC. Its protein product is CASSQVGQGLFHYGYTF.

This sequence joins TRBV14 and TRBJ1-4; D possibly corresponds to TRBD1 (5 bases). CDR1 is SGHDN and CDR2 is FVKESK in the germline V gene. The CDR3 has 15 amino acids. The V end lost 1 base, the J end lost 8 bases, and 14 bases lay between the germline ends. CDR3: CASSQAGGSREKLFF. Written as DNA, the CDR3 is TGTGCCAGCAGCCAAGCTGGGGGGAGTAGGGAAAAACTGTTTTTT.

The chain carries TRBV19 and TRBJ1-2; D unclear. With 1 base removed from V and 0 bases from J, the gap between germline ends came to 9 bases. The CDR3 totals 15 residues. Germline-derived CDR1 and CDR2 are LNHDA and SQIVND (reference sequence). CDR3 sequence (DNA): TGTGCCAGTAGTATAGCACGCCGAGCTAACTATGGCTACACCTTC. It is translated as CASSIARRANYGYTF.

This chain joins TRBV7-2 and TRBJ2-1; 7 bases map to TRBD2. The CDR3 contains 17 residues. V dropped 3 bases and J dropped 0; count of bases not matched to a gene: 8. Germline CDR1 reads SGHTA; CDR2 reads FQGNSA. DNA for the CDR3: TGTGCCAGCAGCTTCCCCCCCGGGGGGAGCTCCTACAATGAGCAGTTCTTC. It yields the protein CASSFPPGGSSYNEQFF.

The rearrangement links TRBV6-2 or TRBV6-3 to TRBJ2-7; D is possibly TRBD1 (6 bases). The CDR3 is 12 amino acids. V lost 6 bases to trimming and J lost 3 bases, with 9 bases between them. CDR1 MNHEY and CDR2 SVGEGT come from the germline V gene. The chain's CDR3 is CASSLDSYEQYF. The CDR3 region has the DNA TGTGCCAGCAGCTTGGACAGCTACGAGCAGTACTTC.

The chain uses TRBV4-2 and TRBJ1-2, with a tentative D call TRBD1 (6 bases). Trimming pared 0 bases from V and 0 bases from J, leaving 17 bases between. The CDR3 has 18 amino acids. CDR1 and CDR2 from the germline V gene are LGHNA and YNFKEQ. CDR3 DNA: TGTGCCAGCAGCCAAGATCAGGGGACACAAAGGTCTAACTATGGCTACACCTTC. Its protein is CASSQDQGTQRSNYGYTF.

The chain employs TRBV10-1 and TRBJ2-7, with 7 bases identical to TRBD2. Germline CDR1 is WNHNN and CDR2 is SYGVQD (reference sequence). This CDR3 has 13 amino acids. V was clipped by 3 bases and J by 6 bases; unmatched bases: 5. The CDR3 here is CASSERTRGEQYF. DNA of the CDR3: TGCGCCAGCAGTGAAAGGACTAGGGGCGAGCAGTACTTC.